A single T cell receptor beta chain is shown here with its context. What it binds is not known. Mismatch with germline at one junction end may stem from a read error. Per germline, CDR1 SQVTM and CDR2 ANQGSEA. CDR3 length: 12 amino acids. These data are taken from a study of CD8 T cells in ankylosing spondylitis. General observations from the study: According to the report, clones linked to the disease were significantly enriched in matched synovial fluid samples taken from ankylosing spondylitis patients.

MiXCR was run by TCRdb on the 5' RACE reads, yielding one entry per CDR3 protein. The table includes around 300,000 distinct CDR3 sequences, roughly 20% detected once. The rearrangement links TRBV29-1 to TRBJ1-2, with D possibly matching TRBD1 (5 bases). The sequence was collected from a female donor with ankylosing spondylitis or in good health (not recorded which). The sequenced sample consisted of blood, either unsorted or a sorted T cell fraction (not recorded which). The CDR3 loop is CSVEVPPGDLNF. The CDR3, as DNA: TGCAGCGTTGAAGTTCCTCCCGGGGACCTAAACTTC.